Shown below are 8 T cell receptor beta chains from a single sample sequenced in a study of T-cell reconstitution after alpha-beta-depleted transplantation in children (TCRdb year 2016). Library preparation was by PCR. The listed sequencing device is Illumina HiSeq 2500. TCR libraries were prepared with molecular barcoding, using unique molecular identifiers to normalize TCRbeta repertoire quantification. TCRdb passed the public sequencing reads through fastp at Q25 and MiXCR, retaining productive beta sequences. Records with the same CDR3 protein are collapsed into one entry carrying the most frequent genes and DNA. This sample has some 490,000 distinct CDR3 sequences in its table, and around an eighth of those were observed once. The ten largest clones capture about 5.6% of the sample. The sample was PBMCs from the stem cell graft donor, taken from the stem cell graft. Receptor source: a human donor who donated a stem cell graft to a child with combined immunodeficiency.

The V call is TRBV4-3, the J call TRBJ1-2; D uncertain. This CDR3 contains 14 residues. V gave up 0 bases and J gave up 8 bases, with 13 bases separating them. Looked up from germline, CDR1 is LGHNA and CDR2 is YSLEER. The CDR3 DNA is TGCGCCAGCAGCCAAGATCGCCGTTTAGCGGGCTACACCTTC. This gives the protein CASSQDRRLAGYTF.

This clonotype was counted many times. The chain recombines TRBV6-5 with TRBJ2-2, with 9 positions matching TRBD1. CDR1 MNHEY and CDR2 SVGAGI come from the germline V gene. CDR3 size: 16 residues. The junction had 3 bases not matched to a gene; V was cut back by 0 bases and J by 4 bases. CDR3 in amino acids: CASSYSHRGLTGELFF. The CDR3 region has the DNA TGTGCCAGCAGTTACTCCCACAGGGGGCTCACCGGGGAGCTGTTTTTT.

This clonotype was recorded at least ten times. This chain uses TRBV9 with TRBJ2-1; D may be TRBD2 (6 bases). Germline assignment: CDR1 SGDLS and CDR2 YYNGEE. V lost 4 bases, J lost 4 bases, and 15 bases lay in between. The CDR3 totals 15 residues. DNA of the CDR3: TGTGCCAGCAGCCTAGGTAGCGGAGATTACAATGAGCAGTTCTTC. Its protein product is CASSLGSGDYNEQFF.

This clonotype was seen a few times. J is TRBJ1-1 and V is TRBV24-1; D uncertain. The V end lost 4 bases, the J end lost 6 bases, and 8 bases lay between the germline ends. Germline CDR1 KGHDR, CDR2 SFDVKD. The CDR3 loop spans 12 amino acids. The chain's CDR3 is CATSDPLSEAFF. CDR3 coding DNA: TGTGCCACCAGTGACCCCCTCTCTGAAGCTTTCTTT.

This clonotype was counted a few times. The V and J genes are TRBV7-3 and TRBJ2-5; a possible D gene is TRBD2 (6 bases). Trimming took off 5 bases at V and 2 bases at J, with 15 bases between the two ends. This CDR3 comprises 15 residues. Germline CDR1 reads SGHTA; CDR2 reads FQGTGA. The CDR3 loop reads CASSAAGTQQETQYF. CDR3 DNA: TGTGCCAGCAGCGCTGCCGGGACTCAACAAGAGACCCAGTACTTC. Filled out from reference TRBV7-3 and TRBJ2-5, the complete variable domain reads GAGVSQTPSNKVTEKGKYVELRCDPISGHTALYWYRQSLGQGPEFLIYFQGTGAADDSGLPNDRFFAVRPEGSVSTLKIQRTERGDSAVYLCASSAAGTQQETQYFGPGTRLLVL.

This chain connects TRBV10-3 to TRBJ2-6, with D unresolved. The V gene's germline CDR1 is ENHRY and CDR2 SYGVKD. CDR3 length: 16 amino acids. With 3 bases removed from V and 2 bases from J, the gap between germline ends came to 11 bases. CDR3 protein: CAISDPRYAGANVLTF. In nucleotides, the CDR3 is TGTGCCATCAGTGACCCGCGTTATGCTGGGGCCAACGTCCTGACTTTC.

This clonotype has a handful of counts. The chain employs TRBV12-5 and TRBJ1-4; possible D gene TRBD1, 6 bases. The CDR3 covers 13 residues. The germline V gene encodes CDR1 LGHNT and CDR2 FRNRAP. Trimming left V 8 bases short and J 8 bases short, with 15 bases between. CDR3 nucleotide sequence: TGTGCTAGTCATGGGGGGGGCTGGGAAAAACTGTTTTTT. Translation gives CASHGGGWEKLFF.

This clonotype occurred a few times. The chain is built from TRBV7-9 and TRBJ1-2; no clear D gene. The CDR3 runs 11 residues. Trimming removed 3 bases from V and 9 bases from J, with 8 bases in between. CDR1 SEHNR and CDR2 FQNEAQ come from the germline V gene (reference sequence). CDR3 sequence: CASSFGVSYTF. CDR3 DNA: TGTGCCAGCAGCTTTGGGGTTAGCTACACCTTC.